The clone carrying this TCR beta chain was observed once. Antigen unknown. The PCR employed 60 Vbeta primers together with 13 Jbeta primers. Method: immunoSEQ multiplex PCR; TCRdb's copy keeps in-frame clones and lacks some. The data show some 140,000 clones, roughly 73% seen once. This CDR3 comprises 15 residues. Germline CDR1 is SGDLS and CDR2 is YYNGEE. Germline trimming cut 4 bases from V and 5 bases from J; bases unmatched to any gene: 10. This specimen belongs to a study of cytomegalovirus exposure and HLA in healthy donors. Study-level points and caveats: A later analysis linked a missense variant in DCLRE1C to the trimming of TCR beta V and J genes.

This chain uses TRBV9 with TRBJ2-7; 9 nucleotides match TRBD2. The receptor's source is a woman in her 40s in good health and CMV-seronegative. The sequenced material came from PBMCs. CDR3 loop: CASSPHGTSFHEQYF. CDR3 in DNA: TGTGCCAGCAGCCCTCACGGGACTAGCTTCCACGAGCAGTACTTC.